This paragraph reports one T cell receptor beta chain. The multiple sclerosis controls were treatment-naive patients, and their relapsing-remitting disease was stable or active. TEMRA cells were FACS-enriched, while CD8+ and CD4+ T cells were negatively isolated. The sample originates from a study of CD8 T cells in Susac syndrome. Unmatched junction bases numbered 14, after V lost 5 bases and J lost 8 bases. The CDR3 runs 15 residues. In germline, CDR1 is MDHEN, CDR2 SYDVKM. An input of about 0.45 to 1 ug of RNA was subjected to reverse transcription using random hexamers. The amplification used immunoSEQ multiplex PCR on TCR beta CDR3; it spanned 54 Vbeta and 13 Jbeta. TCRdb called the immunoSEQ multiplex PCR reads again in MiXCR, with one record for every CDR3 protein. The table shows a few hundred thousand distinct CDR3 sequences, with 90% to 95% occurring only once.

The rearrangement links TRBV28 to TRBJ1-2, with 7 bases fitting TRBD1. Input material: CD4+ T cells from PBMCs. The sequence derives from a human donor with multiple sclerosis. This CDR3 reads CASSRGTTGAIGYTF. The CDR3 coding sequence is TGTGCCAGCAGTAGGGGGACCACAGGGGCGATCGGCTACACCTTC.